This T cell receptor (beta chain) comes out of a study of blood T cells in healthy people across ages. The CDR3 runs 17 residues. V lost 0 bases to trimming and J lost 7 bases, with 19 bases between them. From germline, CDR1 is SGHRS and CDR2 YFSETQ. The second PCR ran about 6 to 11 cycles with a sample-barcoded 5' primer and J-beta primers. TCRdb re-called the 5' RACE reads through MiXCR, storing one row per CDR3 protein. Of more than 550,000 distinct CDR3 sequences in the sample, 22% are singletons; the top ten hold about 20%. Study outcomes and limitations: Reliance upon unsorted PBMCs precluded definitive naive versus antigen-experienced comparison. Diversity of TCR beta correlated strongly with naive T cell percentage.

Concerning this clonotype: Its antigen remains unknown.

This sequence joins TRBV5-1 and TRBJ1-4, with D perhaps matching TRBD1 (6 bases). The TCR was taken from a man between 65 and 80 years old in good health. The sample was blood. CDR3 protein: CASSLVAGAGVGEKLFF. CDR3 coding DNA: TGCGCCAGCAGCTTGGTCGCCGGGGCAGGGGTTGGTGAAAAACTGTTTTTT.